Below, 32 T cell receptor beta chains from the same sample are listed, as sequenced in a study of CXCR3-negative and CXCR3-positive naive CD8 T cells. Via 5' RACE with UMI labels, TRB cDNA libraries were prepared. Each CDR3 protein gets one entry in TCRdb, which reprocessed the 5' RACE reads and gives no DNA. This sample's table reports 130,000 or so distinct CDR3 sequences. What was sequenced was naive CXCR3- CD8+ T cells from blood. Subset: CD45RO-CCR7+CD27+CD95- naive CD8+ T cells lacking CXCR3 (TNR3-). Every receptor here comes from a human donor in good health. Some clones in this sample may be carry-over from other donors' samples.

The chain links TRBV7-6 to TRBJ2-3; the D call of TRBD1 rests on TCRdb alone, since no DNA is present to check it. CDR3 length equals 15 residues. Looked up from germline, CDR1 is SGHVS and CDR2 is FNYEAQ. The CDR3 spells CASSYPGASTDTQYF.

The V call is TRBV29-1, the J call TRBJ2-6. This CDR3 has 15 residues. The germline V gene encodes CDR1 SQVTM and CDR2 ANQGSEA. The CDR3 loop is CSVEERVAGANVLTF.

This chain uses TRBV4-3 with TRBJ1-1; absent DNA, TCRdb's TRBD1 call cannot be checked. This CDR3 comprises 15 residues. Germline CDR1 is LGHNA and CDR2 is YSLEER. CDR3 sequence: CASSQFPRGNTEAFF.

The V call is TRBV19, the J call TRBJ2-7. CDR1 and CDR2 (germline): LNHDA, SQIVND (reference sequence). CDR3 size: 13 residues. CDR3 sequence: CASSIDILYEQYF. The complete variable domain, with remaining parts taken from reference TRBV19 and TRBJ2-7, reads DGGITQSPKYLFRKEGQNVTLSCEQNLNHDAMYWYRQDPGQGLRLIYYSQIVNDFQKGDIAEGYSVSREKKESFPLTVTSAQKNPTAFYLCASSIDILYEQYFGPGTRLTVT.

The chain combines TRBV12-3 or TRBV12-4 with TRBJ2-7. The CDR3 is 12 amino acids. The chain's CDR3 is CASSLGPSEQYF.

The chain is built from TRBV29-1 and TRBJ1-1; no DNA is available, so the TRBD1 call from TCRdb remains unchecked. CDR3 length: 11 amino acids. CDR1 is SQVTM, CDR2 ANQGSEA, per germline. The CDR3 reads CSAPQGAEAFF.

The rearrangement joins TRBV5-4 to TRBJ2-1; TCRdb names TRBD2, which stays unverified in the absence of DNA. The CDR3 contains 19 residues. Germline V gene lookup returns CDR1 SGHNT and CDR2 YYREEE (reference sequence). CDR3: CASSPTWLAGGPWPNEQFF.

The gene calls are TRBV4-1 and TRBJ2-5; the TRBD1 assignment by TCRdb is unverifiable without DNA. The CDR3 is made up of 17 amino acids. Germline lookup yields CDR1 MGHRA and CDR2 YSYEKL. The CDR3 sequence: CASSQVLGRGTQETQYF.

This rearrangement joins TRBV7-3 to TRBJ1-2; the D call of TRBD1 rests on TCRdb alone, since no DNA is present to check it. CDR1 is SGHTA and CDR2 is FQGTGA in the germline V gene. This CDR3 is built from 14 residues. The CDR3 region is CASSPEGDSLGYTF.

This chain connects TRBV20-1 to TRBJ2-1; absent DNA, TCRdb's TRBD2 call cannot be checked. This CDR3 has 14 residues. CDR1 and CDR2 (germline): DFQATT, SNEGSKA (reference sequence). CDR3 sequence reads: CSAAERERYNEQFF.

CDR3 amino acids: CASSPEGSGELFF. The gene calls are TRBV9 and TRBJ2-2; TCRdb's assignment of TRBD1 cannot be checked, as there is no DNA. CDR1 and CDR2 from the germline V gene are SGDLS and YYNGEE. The length of the CDR3 is 13 residues. Variable domain in full (rest from reference TRBV9 and TRBJ2-2): DSGVTQTPKHLITATGQRVTLRCSPRSGDLSVYWYQQSLDQGLQFLIQYYNGEERAKGNILERFSAQQFPDLHSELNLSSLELGDSALYFCASSPEGSGELFFGEGSRLTVL.

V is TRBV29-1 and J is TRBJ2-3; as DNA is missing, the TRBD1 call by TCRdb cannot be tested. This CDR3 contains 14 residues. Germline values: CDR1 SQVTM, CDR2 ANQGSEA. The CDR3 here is CSVEQTGLTDTQYF.

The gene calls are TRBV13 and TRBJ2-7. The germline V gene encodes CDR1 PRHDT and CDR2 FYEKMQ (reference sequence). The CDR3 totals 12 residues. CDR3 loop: CASSLQYYEQYF.

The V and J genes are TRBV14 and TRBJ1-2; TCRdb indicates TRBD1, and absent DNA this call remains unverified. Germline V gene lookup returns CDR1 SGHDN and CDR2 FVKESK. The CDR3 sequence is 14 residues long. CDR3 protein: CASSQRGWSYGYTF.

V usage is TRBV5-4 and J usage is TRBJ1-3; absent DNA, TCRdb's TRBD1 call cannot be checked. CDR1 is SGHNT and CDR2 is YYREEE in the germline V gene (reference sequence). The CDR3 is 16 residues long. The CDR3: CASSWGQSLSGNTIYF.

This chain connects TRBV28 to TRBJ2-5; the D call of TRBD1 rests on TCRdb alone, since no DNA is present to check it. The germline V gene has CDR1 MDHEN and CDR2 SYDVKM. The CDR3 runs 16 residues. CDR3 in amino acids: CASRPTGGYPQETQYF. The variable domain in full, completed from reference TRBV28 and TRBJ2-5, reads DVKVTQSSRYLVKRTGEKVFLECVQDMDHENMFWYRQDPGLGLRLIYFSYDVKMKEKGDIPEGYSVSREKKERFSLILESASTNQTSMYLCASRPTGGYPQETQYFGPGTRLLVL.

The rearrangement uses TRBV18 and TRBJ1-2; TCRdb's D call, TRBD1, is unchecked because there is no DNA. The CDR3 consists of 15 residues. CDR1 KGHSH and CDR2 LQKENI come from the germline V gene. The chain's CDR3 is CASSPDRGDGYGYTF.

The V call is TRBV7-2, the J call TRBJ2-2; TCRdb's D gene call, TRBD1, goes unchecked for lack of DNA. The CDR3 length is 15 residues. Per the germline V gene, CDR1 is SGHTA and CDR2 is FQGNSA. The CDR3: CASSSPTGLTGELFF.

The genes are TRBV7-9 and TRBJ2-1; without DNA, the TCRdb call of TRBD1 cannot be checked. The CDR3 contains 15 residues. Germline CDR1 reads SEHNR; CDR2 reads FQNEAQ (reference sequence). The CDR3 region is CASSLSATDGNEQFF.

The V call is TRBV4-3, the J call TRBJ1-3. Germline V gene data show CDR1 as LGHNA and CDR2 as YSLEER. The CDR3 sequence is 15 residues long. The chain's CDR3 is CASSQDLLAGNTIYF.

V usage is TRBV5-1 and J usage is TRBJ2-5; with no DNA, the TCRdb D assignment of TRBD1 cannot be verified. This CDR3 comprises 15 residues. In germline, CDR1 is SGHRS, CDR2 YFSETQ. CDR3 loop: CASSLVLRGPETQYF. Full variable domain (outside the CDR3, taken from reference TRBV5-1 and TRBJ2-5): KAGVTQTPRYLIKTRGQQVTLSCSPISGHRSVSWYQQTPGQGLQFLFEYFSETQRNKGNFPGRFSGRQFSNSRSEMNVSTLELGDSALYLCASSLVLRGPETQYFGPGTRLLVL.

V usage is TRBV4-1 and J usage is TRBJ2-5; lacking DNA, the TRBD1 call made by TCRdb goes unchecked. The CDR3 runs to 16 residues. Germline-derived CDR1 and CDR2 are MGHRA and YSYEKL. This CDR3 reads CASSQEVGQGIQTQYF.

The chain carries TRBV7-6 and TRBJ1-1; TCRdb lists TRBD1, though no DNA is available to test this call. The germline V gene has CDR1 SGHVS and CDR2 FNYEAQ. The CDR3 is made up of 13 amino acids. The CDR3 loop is CASSYTGNTEAFF. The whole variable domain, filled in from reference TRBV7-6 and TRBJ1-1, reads GAGVSQSPRYKVTKRGQDVALRCDPISGHVSLYWYRQALGQGPEFLTYFNYEAQQDKSGLPNDRFSAERPEGSISTLTIQRTEQRDSAMYRCASSYTGNTEAFFGQGTRLTVV.

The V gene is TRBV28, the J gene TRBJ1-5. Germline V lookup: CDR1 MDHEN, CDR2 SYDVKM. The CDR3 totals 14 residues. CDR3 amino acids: CASSFLADNQPQHF. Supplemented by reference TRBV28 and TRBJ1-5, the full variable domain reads DVKVTQSSRYLVKRTGEKVFLECVQDMDHENMFWYRQDPGLGLRLIYFSYDVKMKEKGDIPEGYSVSREKKERFSLILESASTNQTSMYLCASSFLADNQPQHFGDGTRLSIL.

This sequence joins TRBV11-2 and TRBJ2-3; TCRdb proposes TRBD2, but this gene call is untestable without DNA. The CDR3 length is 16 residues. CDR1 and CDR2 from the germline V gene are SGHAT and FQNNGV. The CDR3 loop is CASSFFGSLGADTQYF.

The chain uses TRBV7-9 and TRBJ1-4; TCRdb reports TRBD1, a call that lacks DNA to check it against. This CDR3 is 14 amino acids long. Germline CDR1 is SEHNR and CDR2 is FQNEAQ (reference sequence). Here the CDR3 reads CASSLTGANEKLFF. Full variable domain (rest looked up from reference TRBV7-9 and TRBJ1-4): DTGVSQNPRHKITKRGQNVTFRCDPISEHNRLYWYRQTLGQGPEFLTYFQNEAQLEKSRLLSDRFSAERPKGSFSTLEIQRTEQGDSAMYLCASSLTGANEKLFFGSGTQLSVL.

The CDR3 protein is CASRGSSSYNSPLHF. V is TRBV5-1 and J is TRBJ1-6. This CDR3 contains 15 residues. The V gene's germline CDR1 is SGHRS and CDR2 YFSETQ.

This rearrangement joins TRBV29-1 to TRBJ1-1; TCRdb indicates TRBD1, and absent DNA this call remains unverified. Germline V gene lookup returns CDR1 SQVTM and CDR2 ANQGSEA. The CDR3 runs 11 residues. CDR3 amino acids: CSSGGVTEAFF.

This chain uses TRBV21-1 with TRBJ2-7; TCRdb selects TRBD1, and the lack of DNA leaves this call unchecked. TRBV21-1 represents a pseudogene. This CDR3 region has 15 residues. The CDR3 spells CASSPRRTTAYEQYF.

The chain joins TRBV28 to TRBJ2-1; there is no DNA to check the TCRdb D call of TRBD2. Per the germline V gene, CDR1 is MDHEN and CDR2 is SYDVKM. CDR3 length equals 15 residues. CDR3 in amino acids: CASSKPSGGYNEQFF.

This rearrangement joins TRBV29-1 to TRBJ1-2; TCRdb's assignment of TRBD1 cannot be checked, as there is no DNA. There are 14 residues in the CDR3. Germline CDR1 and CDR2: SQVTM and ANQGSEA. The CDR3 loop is CSVEDPQGGAGYTF.

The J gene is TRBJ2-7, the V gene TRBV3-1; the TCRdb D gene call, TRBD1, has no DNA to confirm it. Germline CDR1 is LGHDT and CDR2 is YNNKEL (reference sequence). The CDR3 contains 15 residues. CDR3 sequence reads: CASSQDEDTSYEQYF.